Sequencing of this T cell receptor beta chain was carried out in a study of T cells after posttransplantation cyclophosphamide. Cyclophosphamide on days +3 and +4 followed busulfan-fludarabine conditioning and a marrow graft. CDR3 length: 15 amino acids. Germline V lookup: CDR1 MNHNS, CDR2 SASEGT. V was clipped by 5 bases and J by 2 bases; unmatched bases: 6. The table came from immunoSEQ multiplex PCR; TCRdb's copy has only in-frame clones and leaves some out. The sample has 3,500 to 5,500 clones; around 82% are singletons. This TCR derives from a male patient between 45 and 60 years old who received an allogeneic stem cell transplant from an unrelated donor, was CMV-positive, and had acute GVHD only. Some T cells may be supplied by the graft donor. V and J are TRBV6-1 and TRBJ2-1, with TRBD1 matching over 7 bases. Sequencing was performed on PBMCs, taken 86 days after allogeneic stem cell transplant with posttransplant cyclophosphamide. The CDR3 here is CASSLTGLPYNEQFF. Written as DNA, the CDR3 is TGTGCCAGCAGTTTGACAGGGCTACCCTACAATGAGCAGTTCTTC.